The sequence of this T cell receptor (beta chain) was determined in a study of T cell clones after liver transplantation. Study at large: Tolerant meant at least one year fully off immunosuppression without liver enzymes above twice normal.

V shed 7 bases and J shed 2 bases, with 20 bases lying between them. CDR3 size: 15 residues. The germline gives CDR1 SQVTM, CDR2 ANQGSEA. TCRdb's copy holds only in-frame clones and misses some; the assay was immunoSEQ multiplex PCR. The data contain roughly 80,000 clones, nearly 85% of them singletons. The clonotype was recovered from a human patient who received a liver transplant. T cells may partly derive from the graft donor. This rearrangement joins TRBV29-1 to TRBJ1-2, with D possibly being TRBD1 (6 bases). Here the sequenced sample was CD4+ T cells from blood, taken approximately 3.5 years after liver transplant. CDR3 DNA: TGCAGCGGGGAGGGATTTGGGCAGGGGAACTATGGCTACACCTTC. As protein: CSGEGFGQGNYGYTF.